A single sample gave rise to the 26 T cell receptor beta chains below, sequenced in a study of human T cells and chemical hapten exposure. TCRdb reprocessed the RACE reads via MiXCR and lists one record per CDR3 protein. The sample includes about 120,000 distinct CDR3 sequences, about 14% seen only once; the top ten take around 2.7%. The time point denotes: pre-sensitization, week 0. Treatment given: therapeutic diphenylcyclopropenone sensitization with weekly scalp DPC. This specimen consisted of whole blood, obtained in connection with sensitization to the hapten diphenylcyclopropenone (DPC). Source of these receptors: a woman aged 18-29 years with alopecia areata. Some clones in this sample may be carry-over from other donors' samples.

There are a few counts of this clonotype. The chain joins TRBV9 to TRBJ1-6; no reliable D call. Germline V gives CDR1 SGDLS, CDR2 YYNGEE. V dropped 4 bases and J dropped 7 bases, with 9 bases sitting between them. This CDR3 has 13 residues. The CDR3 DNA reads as TGTGCCAGCAGCCTACGACAAAATTCACCCCTCCACTTT. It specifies CASSLRQNSPLHF.

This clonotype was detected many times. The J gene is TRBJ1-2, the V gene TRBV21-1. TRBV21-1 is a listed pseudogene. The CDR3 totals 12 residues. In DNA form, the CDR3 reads TGTGCCAGCAGCATTGTTCAACTCGGCTACACCTTC. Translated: CASSIVQLGYTF.

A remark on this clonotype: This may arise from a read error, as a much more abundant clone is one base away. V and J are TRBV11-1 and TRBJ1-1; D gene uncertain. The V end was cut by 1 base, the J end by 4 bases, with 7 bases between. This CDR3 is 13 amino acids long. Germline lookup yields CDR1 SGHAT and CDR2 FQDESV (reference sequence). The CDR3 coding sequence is TGTGCCAGCAGCTTAGGCAGGAGCACTGAAGCTTTCTTT. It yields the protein CASSLGRSTEAFF.

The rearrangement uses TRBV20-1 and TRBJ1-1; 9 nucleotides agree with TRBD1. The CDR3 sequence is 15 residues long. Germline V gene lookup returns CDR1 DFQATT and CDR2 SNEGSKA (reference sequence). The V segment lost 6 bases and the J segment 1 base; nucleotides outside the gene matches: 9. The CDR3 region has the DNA TGCAGTGCATCCCGGGACAGGGCAGGGAACACTGAAGCTTTCTTT. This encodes CSASRDRAGNTEAFF.

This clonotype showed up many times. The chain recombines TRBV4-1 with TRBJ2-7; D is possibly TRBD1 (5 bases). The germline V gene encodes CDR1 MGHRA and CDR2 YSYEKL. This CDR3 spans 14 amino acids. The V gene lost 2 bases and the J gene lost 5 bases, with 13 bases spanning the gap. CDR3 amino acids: CASSQRRESDEQYF. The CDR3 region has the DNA TGCGCCAGCAGCCAACGCAGGGAAAGTGACGAGCAGTACTTC.

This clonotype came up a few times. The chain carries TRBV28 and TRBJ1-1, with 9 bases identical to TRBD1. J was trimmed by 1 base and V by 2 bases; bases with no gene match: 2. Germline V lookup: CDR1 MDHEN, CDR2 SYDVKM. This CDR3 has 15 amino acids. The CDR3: CASSLGTGRNTEAFF. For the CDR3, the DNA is TGTGCCAGCAGTTTAGGGACAGGGCGGAACACTGAAGCTTTCTTT.

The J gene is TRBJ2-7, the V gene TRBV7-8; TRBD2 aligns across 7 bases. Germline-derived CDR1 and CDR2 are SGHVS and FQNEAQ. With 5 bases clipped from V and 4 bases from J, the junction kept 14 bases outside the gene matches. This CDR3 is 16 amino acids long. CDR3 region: CASSTSYRGDEYEQYF. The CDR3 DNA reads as TGTGCCAGCAGCACGAGCTATCGGGGGGACGAATACGAGCAGTACTTC.

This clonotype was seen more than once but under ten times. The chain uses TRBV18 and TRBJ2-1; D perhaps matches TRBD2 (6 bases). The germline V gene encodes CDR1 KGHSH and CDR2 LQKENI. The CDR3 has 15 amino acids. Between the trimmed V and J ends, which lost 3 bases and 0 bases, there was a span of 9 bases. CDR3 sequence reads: CASSPEGSSYNEQFF. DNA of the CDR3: TGTGCCAGCTCACCGGAGGGGAGCTCCTACAATGAGCAGTTCTTC.

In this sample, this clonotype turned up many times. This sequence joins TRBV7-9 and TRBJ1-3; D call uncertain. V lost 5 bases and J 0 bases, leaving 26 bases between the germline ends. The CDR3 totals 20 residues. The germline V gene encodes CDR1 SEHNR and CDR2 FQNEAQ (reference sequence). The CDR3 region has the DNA TGTGCCAGCAGCACATGGGCTGACAAGCTCGTTAAGAGCTCTGGAAACACCATATATTTT. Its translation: CASSTWADKLVKSSGNTIYF.

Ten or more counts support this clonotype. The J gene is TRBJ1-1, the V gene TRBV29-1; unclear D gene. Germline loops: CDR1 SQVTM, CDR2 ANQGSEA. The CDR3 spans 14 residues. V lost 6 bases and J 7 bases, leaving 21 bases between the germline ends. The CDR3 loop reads CSVSQAETPIEAFF. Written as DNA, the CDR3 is TGCAGCGTATCCCAGGCCGAGACTCCGATTGAAGCTTTCTTT.

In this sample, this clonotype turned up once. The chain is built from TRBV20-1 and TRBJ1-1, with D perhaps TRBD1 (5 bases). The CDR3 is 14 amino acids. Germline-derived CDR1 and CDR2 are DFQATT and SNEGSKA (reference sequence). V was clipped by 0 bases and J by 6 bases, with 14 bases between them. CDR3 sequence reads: CSARDAGRAAEAFF. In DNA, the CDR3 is TGCAGTGCTAGAGACGCAGGGAGGGCAGCTGAAGCTTTCTTT.

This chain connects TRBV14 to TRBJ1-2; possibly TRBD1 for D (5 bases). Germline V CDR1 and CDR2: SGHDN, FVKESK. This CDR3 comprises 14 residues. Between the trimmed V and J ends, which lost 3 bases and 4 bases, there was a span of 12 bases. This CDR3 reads CASSQRGGIYGYTF. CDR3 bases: TGTGCCAGCAGCCAGAGGGGTGGGATCTATGGCTACACCTTC.

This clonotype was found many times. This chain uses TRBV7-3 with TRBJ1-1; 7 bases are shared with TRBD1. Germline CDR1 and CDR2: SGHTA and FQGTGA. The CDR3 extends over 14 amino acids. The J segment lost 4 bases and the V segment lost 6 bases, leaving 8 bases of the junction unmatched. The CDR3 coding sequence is TGTGCCAGCAGTGTCGACAACAGGGGCACTGAAGCTTTCTTT. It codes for CASSVDNRGTEAFF.

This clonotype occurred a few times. The CDR3 DNA follows: TGTGCCAGCAGCTTCAGGGGGAGGGAAGAGACCCAGTACTTC. This translates into CASSFRGREETQYF. V gene TRBV7-2 combines with J gene TRBJ2-5, with D perhaps assigned TRBD1 or TRBD2 (7 bases each). Germline-derived CDR1 and CDR2 are SGHTA and FQGNSA. There are 14 residues in the CDR3. V was clipped by 3 bases and J by 3 bases, with 11 bases between them.

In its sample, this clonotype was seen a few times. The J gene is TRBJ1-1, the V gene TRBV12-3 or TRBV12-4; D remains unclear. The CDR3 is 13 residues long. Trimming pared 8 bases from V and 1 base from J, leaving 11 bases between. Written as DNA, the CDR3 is TGTGCCAGCCTCCTTAGTGGGAACACTGAAGCTTTCTTT. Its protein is CASLLSGNTEAFF.

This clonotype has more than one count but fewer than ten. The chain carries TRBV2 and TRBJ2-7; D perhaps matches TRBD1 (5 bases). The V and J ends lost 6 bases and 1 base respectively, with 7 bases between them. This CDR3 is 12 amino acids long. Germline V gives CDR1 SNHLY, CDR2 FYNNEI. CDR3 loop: CASRWTSYEQYF. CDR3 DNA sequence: TGTGCCAGCAGGTGGACATCCTACGAGCAGTACTTC.

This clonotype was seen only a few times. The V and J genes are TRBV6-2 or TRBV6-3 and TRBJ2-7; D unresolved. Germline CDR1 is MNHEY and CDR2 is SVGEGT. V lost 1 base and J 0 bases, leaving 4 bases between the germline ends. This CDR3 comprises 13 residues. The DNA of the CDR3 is TGTGCCAGCAGTTACTTTAGCTCCTACGAGCAGTACTTC. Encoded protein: CASSYFSSYEQYF.

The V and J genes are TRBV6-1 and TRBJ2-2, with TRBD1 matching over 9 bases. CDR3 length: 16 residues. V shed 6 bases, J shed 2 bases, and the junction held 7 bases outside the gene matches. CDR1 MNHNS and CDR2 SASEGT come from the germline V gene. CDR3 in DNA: TGTGCCAGCAGCAGACTGACAGGGGGAAACACCGGGGAGCTGTTTTTT. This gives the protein CASSRLTGGNTGELFF.

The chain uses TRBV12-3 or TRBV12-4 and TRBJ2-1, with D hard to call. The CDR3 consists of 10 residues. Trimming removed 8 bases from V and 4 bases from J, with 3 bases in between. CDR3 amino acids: CASGYNEQFF. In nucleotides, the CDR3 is TGTGCCAGCGGATACAATGAGCAGTTCTTC.

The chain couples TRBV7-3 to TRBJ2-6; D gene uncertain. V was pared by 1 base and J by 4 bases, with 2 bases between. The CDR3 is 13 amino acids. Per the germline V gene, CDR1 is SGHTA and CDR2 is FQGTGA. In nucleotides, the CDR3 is TGTGCCAGCAGCTTAAAGGGGGCCAACGTCCTGACTTTC. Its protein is CASSLKGANVLTF.

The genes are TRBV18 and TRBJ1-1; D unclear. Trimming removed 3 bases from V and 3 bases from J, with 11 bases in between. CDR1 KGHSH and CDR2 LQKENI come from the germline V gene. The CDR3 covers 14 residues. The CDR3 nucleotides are TGTGCCAGCTCACCCCCTCAAGCCGACACTGAAGCTTTCTTT. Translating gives CASSPPQADTEAFF. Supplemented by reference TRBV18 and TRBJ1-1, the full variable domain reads NAGVMQNPRHLVRRRGQEARLRCSPMKGHSHVYWYRQLPEEGLKFMVYLQKENIIDESGMPKERFSAEFPKEGPSILRIQQVVRGDSAAYFCASSPPQADTEAFFGQGTRLTVV.

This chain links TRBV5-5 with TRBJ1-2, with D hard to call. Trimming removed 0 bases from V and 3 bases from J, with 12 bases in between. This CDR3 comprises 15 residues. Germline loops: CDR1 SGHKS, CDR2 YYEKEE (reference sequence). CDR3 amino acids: CASSLVLGADYGYTF. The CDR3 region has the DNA TGTGCCAGCAGCTTGGTGTTGGGTGCTGACTATGGCTACACCTTC.

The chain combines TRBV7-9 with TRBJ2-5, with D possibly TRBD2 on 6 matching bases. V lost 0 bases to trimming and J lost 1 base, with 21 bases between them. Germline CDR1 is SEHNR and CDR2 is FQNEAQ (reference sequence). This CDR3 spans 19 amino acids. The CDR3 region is CASSLAALGLPGSQETQYF. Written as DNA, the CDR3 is TGTGCCAGCAGCTTAGCCGCTCTAGGGCTCCCCGGGAGCCAAGAGACCCAGTACTTC.

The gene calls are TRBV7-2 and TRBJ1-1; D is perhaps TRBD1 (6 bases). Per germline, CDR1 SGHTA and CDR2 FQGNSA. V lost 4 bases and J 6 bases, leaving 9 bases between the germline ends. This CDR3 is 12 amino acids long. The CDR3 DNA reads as TGTGCCAGCAGCTCCCAGGGGTCTGAAGCTTTCTTT. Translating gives CASSSQGSEAFF.

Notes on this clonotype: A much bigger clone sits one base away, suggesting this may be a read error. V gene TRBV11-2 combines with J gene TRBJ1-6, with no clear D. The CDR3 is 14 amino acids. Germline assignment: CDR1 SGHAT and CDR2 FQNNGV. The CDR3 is CASRNVLGNSSLHF. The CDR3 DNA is TGTGCCAGCAGGAATGTTCTTGGTAATTCATCCCTCCACTTT. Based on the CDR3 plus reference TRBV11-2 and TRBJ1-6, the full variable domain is EAGVAQSPRYKIIEKRQSVAFWCNPISGHATLYWYQQILGQGPKLLIQFQNNGVVDDSQLPKDRFSAERLKGVDSTLKIQPAKLEDSAVYLCASRNVLGNSSLHFGNGTRLTVT.

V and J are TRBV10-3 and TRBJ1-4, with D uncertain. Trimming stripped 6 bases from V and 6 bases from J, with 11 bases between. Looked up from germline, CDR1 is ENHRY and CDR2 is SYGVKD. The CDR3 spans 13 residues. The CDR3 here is CAIRNDGYEKLFF. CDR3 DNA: TGTGCCATCAGGAATGACGGATATGAAAAACTGTTTTTT.